This TCR beta chain emerged from a study of blood T cell repertoires in COVID-19. Trimming stripped 11 bases from V and 0 bases from J, with 14 bases between. Germline V gene data show CDR1 as LGHNA and CDR2 as YSLEER. CDR3 length: 14 residues. Method: immunoSEQ multiplex PCR; TCRdb's copy keeps in-frame clones and lacks some. The sample yields tens of thousands of clones, 85% to 90% seen once. The sequence came from a man aged 60 to 75 with active COVID-19. The sequencing input was peripheral blood. The chain joins TRBV4-3 to TRBJ1-5, with D possibly being TRBD1 (5 bases). The chain's CDR3 is CADNRSLSNQPQHF. The CDR3 bases are TGCGCCGATAACAGGTCCCTTAGCAATCAGCCCCAGCATTTT.